This T cell receptor beta chain was observed in a study of T cell changes during pregnancy in multiple sclerosis. Germline CDR1 reads SSHAT; CDR2 reads FNYEAQ (reference sequence). The CDR3 is made up of 15 amino acids. Profiling relied on immunoSEQ multiplex PCR, and the TCRdb table lists in-frame clones only, not all of them. Here the sample spans roughly 55,000 clones, approximately 92% being singletons. Note on this clone: The germline gene is not matched at one end of the junction; a read error may be the cause.

The sequences come from CD4+ T cells from peripheral blood mononuclear cells, collected after pregnancy. The chain has TRBV7-7 and TRBJ2-3, with 11 bases fitting TRBD2. The clonotype was recovered from a female donor in good health, enrolled as a control in a pregnancy study. In nucleotides, the CDR3 is TGTGCTAGCAGCCTACTAGCGGGGGCGGGAGATACGCAGTATTTT. Translation: CASSLLAGAGDTQYF. The full variable domain, with the rest looked up from reference TRBV7-7 and TRBJ2-3, is GAGVSQSPRYKVTKRGQDVTLRCDPISSHATLYWYQQALGQGPEFLTYFNYEAQPDKSGLPSDRFSAERPEGSISTLTIQRTEQRDSAMYRCASSLLAGAGDTQYFGPGTRLTVL.